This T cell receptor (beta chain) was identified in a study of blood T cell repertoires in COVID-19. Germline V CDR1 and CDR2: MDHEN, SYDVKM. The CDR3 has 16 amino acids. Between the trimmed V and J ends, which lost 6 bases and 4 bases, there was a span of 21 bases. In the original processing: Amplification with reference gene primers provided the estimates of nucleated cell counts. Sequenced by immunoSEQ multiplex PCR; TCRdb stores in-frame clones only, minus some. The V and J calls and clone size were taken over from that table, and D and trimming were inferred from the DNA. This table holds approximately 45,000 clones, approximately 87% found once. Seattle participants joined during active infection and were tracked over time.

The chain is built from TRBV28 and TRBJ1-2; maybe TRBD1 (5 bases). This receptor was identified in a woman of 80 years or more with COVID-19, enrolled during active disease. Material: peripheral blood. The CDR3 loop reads CASSITFAGRPYGYTF. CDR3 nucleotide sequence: TGTGCCAGCAGCATAACTTTCGCGGGACGGCCCTATGGCTACACCTTC.